Shown below are 30 T cell receptor beta chains from a single sample sequenced in a study of blood T cell repertoires in COVID-19. Profiling relied on immunoSEQ multiplex PCR, and the TCRdb table lists in-frame clones only, not all of them. The sample has roughly 340,000 clones, around 89% seen once; the top ten hold around 1%. Sequences were obtained from PBMCs or T cells enriched from blood (not recorded which). These receptors were obtained from a man aged 18 to 29 who had recovered from COVID-19.

The chain uses TRBV9 and TRBJ2-1, with TRBD2 as a possible D gene (5 bases). CDR1 and CDR2 from the germline V gene are SGDLS and YYNGEE. This CDR3 spans 13 amino acids. Deletions cut 0 bases from V and 7 bases from J, with 8 bases between. This chain's CDR3 is CASSVEGGNEQFF. CDR3 sequence (DNA): TGTGCCAGCAGCGTAGAGGGCGGGAATGAGCAGTTCTTC.

This clone appeared a single time. This sequence joins TRBV3-1 (or the pseudogene TRBV3-2) and TRBJ1-3; possibly TRBD1 for D (6 bases). Trimming shortened V by 3 bases and J by 4 bases, and 19 bases separated the two germline ends. CDR3 length: 17 amino acids. CDR1 is LGHDT and CDR2 is YNNKEL in the germline V gene (reference sequence). CDR3 coding DNA: TGTGCCAGCAGCCACTCGTGGGGGCAACCGACGGGAAACACCATATATTTT. It specifies CASSHSWGQPTGNTIYF.

The V and J genes are TRBV19 and TRBJ1-5; D is uncertain. Germline assignment: CDR1 LNHDA and CDR2 SQIVND (reference sequence). The CDR3 runs to 16 residues. The germline V and J ends were trimmed by 11 bases and 0 bases, with 20 bases remaining between them. The CDR3 DNA sequence: TGTGCCTCTAGTAAGGCGGGCGGGCATAGCAATCAGCCCCAGCATTTT. Its protein is CASSKAGGHSNQPQHF. Supplemented by reference TRBV19 and TRBJ1-5, the full variable domain reads DGGITQSPKYLFRKEGQNVTLSCEQNLNHDAMYWYRQDPGQGLRLIYYSQIVNDFQKGDIAEGYSVSREKKESFPLTVTSAQKNPTAFYLCASSKAGGHSNQPQHFGDGTRLSIL.

The chain couples TRBV9 to TRBJ2-1; TRBD2 matches 8 bases. The CDR3 totals 18 residues. Unmatched junction bases numbered 11, after V lost 0 bases and J lost 3 bases. The germline V gene has CDR1 SGDLS and CDR2 YYNGEE. The CDR3: CASSVVPSGSPNYNEQFF. The DNA of the CDR3 is TGTGCCAGCAGCGTAGTCCCTAGCGGGTCCCCCAACTACAATGAGCAGTTCTTC. Full variable domain (outside the CDR3, taken from reference TRBV9 and TRBJ2-1): DSGVTQTPKHLITATGQRVTLRCSPRSGDLSVYWYQQSLDQGLQFLIQYYNGEERAKGNILERFSAQQFPDLHSELNLSSLELGDSALYFCASSVVPSGSPNYNEQFFGPGTRLTVL.

The rearrangement joins TRBV2 to TRBJ2-1; D is uncertain. The V end was cut by 5 bases, the J end by 6 bases, with 8 bases between. The CDR3 length is 12 residues. Per germline, CDR1 SNHLY and CDR2 FYNNEI. The CDR3 sequence: CASSPVSNEQFF. The CDR3 coding sequence is TGTGCCAGCAGTCCGGTTAGCAATGAGCAGTTCTTC.

As to this clone: The same CDR3 also results from other DNA sequences found in this sample. The rearrangement uses TRBV9 and TRBJ1-5; TRBD1 might be the D (5 bases). From germline, CDR1 is SGDLS and CDR2 YYNGEE. This CDR3 is 13 amino acids long. V lost 0 bases to trimming and J lost 4 bases, with 5 bases between them. In DNA form, the CDR3 reads TGTGCCAGCAGCGTAGCAGGGAATCAGCCCCAGCATTTT. Translating gives CASSVAGNQPQHF.

The V call is TRBV6-4, the J call TRBJ2-3; D uncertain. V lost 2 bases and J 3 bases, leaving 9 bases between the germline ends. The germline V gene encodes CDR1 MRHNA and CDR2 SNTAGT. The CDR3 runs to 14 residues. In DNA, the CDR3 is TGTGCCAGCAGTGACCCCAGGCAGACAGATACGCAGTATTTT. This translates into CASSDPRQTDTQYF.

The rearrangement links TRBV7-2 to TRBJ1-6, with 7 bases lining up with TRBD1. There are 15 residues in the CDR3. V lost 2 bases, J lost 9 bases, and 7 bases stayed unmatched. Germline V lookup: CDR1 SGHTA, CDR2 FQGNSA. CDR3 region: CASSLTQGIFSPLHF. The CDR3, as DNA: TGTGCCAGCAGCTTAACACAGGGGATTTTTTCACCCCTCCACTTT.

J is TRBJ2-7 and V is TRBV7-9; 8 bases are shared with TRBD1. Germline trimming cut 5 bases from V and 5 bases from J; bases unmatched to any gene: 8. The CDR3 spans 14 residues. CDR1 is SEHNR, CDR2 FQNEAQ, per germline (reference sequence). CDR3 loop: CASSGWTGKDEQYF. In DNA, the CDR3 is TGTGCCAGCAGCGGGTGGACAGGGAAGGACGAGCAGTACTTC.

The chain carries TRBV12-3 or TRBV12-4 and TRBJ1-2, with D unresolved. V was shortened by 3 bases and J by 4 bases, with 6 bases between the two germline ends. The CDR3 has 12 residues. This CDR3 is CASSFIGYGYTF. CDR3 DNA: TGTGCCAGCAGTTTTATCGGCTATGGCTACACCTTC.

CDR3 residues: CASSFQGTSSGNTIYF. The CDR3 DNA is TGCGCCAGCAGCTTTCAGGGGACCTCCTCTGGAAACACCATATATTTT. V gene TRBV5-1 combines with J gene TRBJ1-3; D is perhaps TRBD1 (6 bases). Germline loops: CDR1 SGHRS, CDR2 YFSETQ. V lost 2 bases and J 0 bases, leaving 12 bases between the germline ends. The CDR3 totals 16 residues.

This clone was recorded a few times. The rearrangement joins TRBV6-5 to TRBJ1-2, with D perhaps TRBD1 (5 bases). This CDR3 has 16 residues. The ends were cut back, 4 bases at V and 7 bases at J, with 22 bases in the middle. The germline V gene encodes CDR1 MNHEY and CDR2 SVGAGI. The CDR3 DNA follows: TGTGCCAGCAGTTCTTCCTTTACCTCGGGGGGTGTTGGCTACACCTTC. It is translated as CASSSSFTSGGVGYTF.

With regard to this clone: At one of its ends the junction is not consistent with the germline gene, which may arise from a read error. The rearrangement uses TRBV11-2 and TRBJ1-1; no clear D. The CDR3 has 12 amino acids. Germline V CDR1 and CDR2: SGHAT, FQNNGV. CDR3: CASSLSVVIGDF. CDR3 nucleotides: TGTGCCAGCAGCTTATCGGTGGTAATAGGAGACTTT.

The chain links TRBV7-9 to TRBJ2-2, with TRBD1 as a possible D gene (7 bases). The V gene's germline CDR1 is SEHNR and CDR2 FQNEAQ (reference sequence). The CDR3 spans 18 residues. Trimming cost V 5 bases and J 1 base, with 20 bases left between them. CDR3 nucleotides: TGTGCCAGCAGCCCAAGGGGGGTCAGGGGGAAGAACACCGGGGAGCTGTTTTTT. Residues: CASSPRGVRGKNTGELFF.

Here the CDR3 DNA reads TGTGCCAGTATCGATAAGGGGTTCGGCGGGGAGCTGTTTTTT. It encodes CASIDKGFGGELFF. The chain uses TRBV19 and TRBJ2-2; TRBD1 is a possible D gene (5 bases). The CDR3 has 14 amino acids. The V and J ends lost 7 bases and 7 bases respectively, with 16 bases between them. The germline CDR1 and CDR2 sequences are LNHDA and SQIVND (reference sequence).

J is TRBJ2-1 and V is TRBV7-6; 9 bases are shared with TRBD2. The germline CDR1 and CDR2 sequences are SGHVS and FNYEAQ. The junction had 7 bases not matched to a gene; V was cut back by 1 base and J by 6 bases. The CDR3 extends over 16 amino acids. The DNA for the CDR3 is TGTGCCAGCAGCTTAGGTCTCCTAGCGGGACCCAATGAGCAGTTCTTC. It translates to CASSLGLLAGPNEQFF.

CDR3 nucleotides: TGCGCCAGCAGCCAAGAAGGGGTCCAGCCCCAGCATTTT. It codes for CASSQEGVQPQHF. V is TRBV4-1 and J is TRBJ1-5; D is perhaps TRBD1 (5 bases). The CDR3 contains 13 residues. The V gene's germline CDR1 is MGHRA and CDR2 YSYEKL. With 0 bases removed from V and 7 bases from J, the gap between germline ends came to 7 bases.

V is TRBV7-9 and J is TRBJ1-6, with D tentatively TRBD1 (5 bases). This CDR3 spans 13 amino acids. Germline V gene data show CDR1 as SEHNR and CDR2 as FQNEAQ (reference sequence). Trimming left V 4 bases short and J 16 bases short, with 17 bases between. As DNA, the CDR3 is TGTGCCAGCAGCTACAATGAAAGGGGATCTCTCCACTTT. Translation gives CASSYNERGSLHF.

The genes are TRBV29-1 and TRBJ1-1; 9 bases fit TRBD1. V shed 8 bases and J 5 bases; nucleotides not matched to a gene: 12. In germline, CDR1 is SQVTM, CDR2 ANQGSEA. This CDR3 has 14 residues. In DNA, the CDR3 is TGCAGCATCCCCCTCGGTGGGACAGGGACTGAAGCTTTCTTT. This codes for CSIPLGGTGTEAFF.

This sequence joins TRBV7-9 and TRBJ2-7, with 8 bases that match TRBD2. CDR1 and CDR2 (germline): SEHNR, FQNEAQ (reference sequence). V lost 4 bases, J lost 7 bases, and 15 bases stayed unmatched. CDR3 length: 16 residues. The CDR3 DNA follows: TGTGCCAGCAGCTCCACAGGTAGCGGGACGGCGGAGGAGCAGTACTTC. It is translated as CASSSTGSGTAEEQYF. Based on the CDR3 plus reference TRBV7-9 and TRBJ2-7, the full variable domain is DTGVSQNPRHKITKRGQNVTFRCDPISEHNRLYWYRQTLGQGPEFLTYFQNEAQLEKSRLLSDRFSAERPKGSFSTLEIQRTEQGDSAMYLCASSSTGSGTAEEQYFGPGTRLTVT.

This clone was seen once. V usage is TRBV27 and J usage is TRBJ1-1; the match to TRBD1 covers 7 bases. CDR3 size: 15 residues. Germline lookup yields CDR1 MNHEY and CDR2 SMNVEV (reference sequence). The junction had 13 bases not matched to a gene; V was cut back by 7 bases and J by 5 bases. The CDR3, as DNA: TGTGCCAGCACGAGGCAGGGGGTGGATGGGACTGAAGCTTTCTTT. It translates to CASTRQGVDGTEAFF.

This chain uses TRBV18 with TRBJ1-1; 7 positions agree with TRBD1. The CDR3 contains 16 residues. The V gene's germline CDR1 is KGHSH and CDR2 LQKENI. The J segment lost 5 bases and the V segment lost 3 bases, leaving 12 bases of the junction unmatched. CDR3 protein: CASSPRQGKGGTEAFF. The CDR3 coding sequence is TGTGCCAGCTCACCCAGACAGGGAAAGGGGGGAACTGAAGCTTTCTTT. Full variable domain (outside the CDR3, taken from reference TRBV18 and TRBJ1-1): NAGVMQNPRHLVRRRGQEARLRCSPMKGHSHVYWYRQLPEEGLKFMVYLQKENIIDESGMPKERFSAEFPKEGPSILRIQQVVRGDSAAYFCASSPRQGKGGTEAFFGQGTRLTVV.

The chain joins TRBV5-1 to TRBJ2-5; 9 bases fit TRBD1. The CDR3 has 14 amino acids. CDR1 and CDR2 from the germline V gene are SGHRS and YFSETQ. J was trimmed by 5 bases and V by 0 bases; bases with no gene match: 2. The CDR3 spells CASSLVGTGETQYF. As DNA, the CDR3 is TGCGCCAGCAGCTTGGTGGGGACAGGGGAGACCCAGTACTTC.

The V call is TRBV23-1, the J call TRBJ2-3; TRBD2 is a possible D gene (6 bases). TRBV23-1 carries the ORF label, with uncertain function. With 5 bases removed from V and 1 base from J, the gap between germline ends came to 22 bases. This CDR3 region has 18 residues. The CDR3 here is CASSSPGDSLRGTDTQYF. CDR3 bases: TGCGCCAGCAGTTCACCGGGAGACTCGCTCAGGGGCACAGATACGCAGTATTTT.

Only a few counts were recorded for this clone. The rearrangement uses TRBV18 and TRBJ1-1; no clear D. From germline, CDR1 is KGHSH and CDR2 LQKENI. The CDR3 runs to 11 residues. The germline V and J ends were trimmed by 6 bases and 1 base, with 3 bases remaining between them. CDR3 DNA: TGTGCCAGCTCCCAGAACACTGAAGCTTTCTTT. It codes for CASSQNTEAFF.

This chain joins TRBV5-1 and TRBJ2-7, with TRBD2 matching 7 bases. Losses at the gene ends were 6 bases for V and 6 bases for J; bases not matched to a gene: 12. The CDR3 contains 14 residues. Germline CDR1 SGHRS, CDR2 YFSETQ. For the CDR3, the DNA is TGCGCCAGCACCTTAGGGAGGGTAGGCGGCGAGCAGTACTTC. It codes for CASTLGRVGGEQYF.

The rearrangement uses TRBV27 and TRBJ2-1, with D uncertain. The CDR3 covers 13 residues. V gave up 7 bases and J gave up 3 bases, with 10 bases separating them. Germline V gene lookup returns CDR1 MNHEY and CDR2 SMNVEV (reference sequence). The CDR3 reads CASTSRRYNEQFF. CDR3 nucleotides: TGTGCCAGCACGTCGCGCCGCTACAATGAGCAGTTCTTC.

This clone has a handful of counts. CDR3 in amino acids: CATSRVSLNSPLHF. In DNA form, the CDR3 reads TGTGCCACCAGCAGAGTTAGCCTTAATTCACCCCTCCACTTT. The chain uses TRBV15 and TRBJ1-6, with D uncertain. CDR1 and CDR2 from the germline V gene are LNHNV and YYDKDF (reference sequence). This CDR3 has 14 residues. V was cut by 1 base and J by 6 bases, with 7 bases left in between.

The gene calls are TRBV4-1 and TRBJ1-2, with 10 bases aligning to TRBD1. The V segment lost 1 base and the J segment 4 bases; nucleotides outside the gene matches: 3. The germline V gene has CDR1 MGHRA and CDR2 YSYEKL. This CDR3 is 15 amino acids long. CDR3 protein: CASSQGQGASYGYTF. The CDR3 nucleotides read TGCGCCAGCAGCCAAGGACAGGGGGCCTCCTATGGCTACACCTTC.

The chain couples TRBV18 to TRBJ2-1; maybe TRBD2 (6 bases). CDR3 length: 14 residues. V was pared by 1 base and J by 9 bases, with 13 bases between. The V gene's germline CDR1 is KGHSH and CDR2 LQKENI. The CDR3 protein is CASSPQEGRGEQFF. CDR3 DNA: TGTGCCAGCTCACCACAGGAAGGGCGGGGTGAGCAGTTCTTC.